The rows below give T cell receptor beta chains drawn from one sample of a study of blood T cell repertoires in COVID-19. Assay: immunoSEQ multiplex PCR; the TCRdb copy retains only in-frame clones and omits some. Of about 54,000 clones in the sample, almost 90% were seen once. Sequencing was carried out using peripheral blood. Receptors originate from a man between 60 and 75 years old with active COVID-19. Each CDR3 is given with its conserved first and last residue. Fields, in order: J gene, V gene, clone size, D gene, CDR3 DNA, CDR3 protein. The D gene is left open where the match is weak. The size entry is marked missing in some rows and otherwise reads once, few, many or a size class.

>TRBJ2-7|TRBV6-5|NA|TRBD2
TGTGCCAGCAGAGGGACTAGGTTACGCAGCGAGCAGTACTTC
CASRGTRLRSEQYF
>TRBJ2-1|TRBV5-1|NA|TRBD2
TGCGCCAGCAGCTTATGGGCGGGAGGGGACAATGAGCAGTTCTTC
CASSLWAGGDNEQFF
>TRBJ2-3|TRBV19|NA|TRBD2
TGTGCCAGTAGTGGCCGCAGGGAGGGTACAGATACGCAGTATTTT
CASSGRREGTDTQYF
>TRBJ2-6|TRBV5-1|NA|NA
TGCGCCAGCAGCTTGTCAGGGTGGGTCTCTGGGGCCAACGTCCTGACTTTC
CASSLSGWVSGANVLTF
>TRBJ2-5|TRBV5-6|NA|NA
TGTGCCAGCAGCTCCCCAGGGTTAAGAGAAGAGACCCAGTACTTC
CASSSPGLREETQYF
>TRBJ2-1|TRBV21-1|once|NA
TGTGCCAGCAGCAACAGACAGGGGGCCTACAATGAGCAGTTCTTC
CASSNRQGAYNEQFF
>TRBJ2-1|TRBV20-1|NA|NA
TGCAGCCTACCCGGGGAGCAGTTCTTC
CSLPGEQFF
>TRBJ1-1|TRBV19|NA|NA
TGTGCCAGTAGTCCAACGGGAGGAGCGAACACTGAAGCTTTCTTT
CASSPTGGANTEAFF
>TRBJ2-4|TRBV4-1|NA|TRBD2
TGCGCCAGCAGCCTACTAGCGGGAGGATTCAAAAACATTCAGTACTTC
CASSLLAGGFKNIQYF
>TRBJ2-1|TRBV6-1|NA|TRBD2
TGTGCCAGCAGTGTAGGGACTAGCGGAACCTACAATGAGCAGTTCTTC
CASSVGTSGTYNEQFF
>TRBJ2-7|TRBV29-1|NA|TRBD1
TGCAGCGTCACCGGACAGGCCTCCTACGAGCAGTACTTC
CSVTGQASYEQYF
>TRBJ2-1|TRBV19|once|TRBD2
TGTGCCAGTAGTAACAGACTAGCGTTCAATGAGCAGTTCTTC
CASSNRLAFNEQFF
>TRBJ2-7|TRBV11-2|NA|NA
TGTGCCAGCAGCCCGACCCGGGACTGGGTTGGCGACGAGCAGTACTTC
CASSPTRDWVGDEQYF
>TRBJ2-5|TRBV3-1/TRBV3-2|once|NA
TGTGCCAGCAGCGGGGGGGCGGGAGTTCGAGAGACCCAGTACTTC
CASSGGAGVRETQYF
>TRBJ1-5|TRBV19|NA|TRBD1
TGTGCCAGTGGTAACAGGGGAAATCAGCCCCAGCATTTT
CASGNRGNQPQHF
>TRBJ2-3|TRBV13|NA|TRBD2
TGTGCCAGCAGCTTAGCGGGAGGGCGCACAGATACGCAGTATTTT
CASSLAGGRTDTQYF
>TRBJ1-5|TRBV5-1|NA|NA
TGCGCCAGCAGCTTGGGGCCAGGGGAATATAGCAATCAGCCCCAGCATTTT
CASSLGPGEYSNQPQHF
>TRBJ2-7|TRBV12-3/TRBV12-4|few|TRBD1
TGTGCCAGCAGTTATCCGGGACAGGGATTTCAGTACTTC
CASSYPGQGFQYF
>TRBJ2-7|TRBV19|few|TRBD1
TGTGCCAGTAGTGAGACAGGGCCGTCCTACGAGCAGTACTTC
CASSETGPSYEQYF
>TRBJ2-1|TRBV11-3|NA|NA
TGTGCCAGCAGCTTTTCACAGGTGAATGAGCAGTTCTTC
CASSFSQVNEQFF
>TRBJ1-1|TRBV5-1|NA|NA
TGCGCCAGCTCGGCAGGGGCGATGAGCACTGAAGCTTTCTTT
CASSAGAMSTEAFF
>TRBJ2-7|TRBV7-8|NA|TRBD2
TGTGCCAGCAGCCCCCTTCCTTATAGGACTAGCGGGAAATACGAGCAGTACTTC
CASSPLPYRTSGKYEQYF
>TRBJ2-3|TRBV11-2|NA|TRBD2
TGTGCCAGCAGCCCTCTAGCGGGAGGGCCAGGAACAGATACGCAGTATTTT
CASSPLAGGPGTDTQYF
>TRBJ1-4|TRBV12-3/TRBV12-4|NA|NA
TGTGCCAGCAGTTTCCTATCCGAAAAACTGTTTTTT
CASSFLSEKLFF
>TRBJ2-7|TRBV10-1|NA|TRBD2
TGCGCCAGCAGTCGGACTAGCGGAGCCTACGAGCAGTACTTC
CASSRTSGAYEQYF
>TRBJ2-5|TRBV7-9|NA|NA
TGTGCCAGCAGCTGGAGAGGAGGGCCTTTTAAGACCCAGTACTTC
CASSWRGGPFKTQYF
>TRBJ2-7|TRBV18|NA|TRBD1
TGTGCCAGCTCACTGGGACAGGGGGAGTCCTACGAGCAGTACTTC
CASSLGQGESYEQYF
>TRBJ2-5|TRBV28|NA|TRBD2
TGTGCCAGCAGTTTATGGGGGACTAGCGGAGAGACCCAGTACTTC
CASSLWGTSGETQYF
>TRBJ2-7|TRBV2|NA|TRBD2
TGTGCCAGCAGTGAATCCGCACCGGGACTATCCTACGAGCAGTACTTC
CASSESAPGLSYEQYF
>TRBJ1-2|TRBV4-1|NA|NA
TGCGCCAGCAGCCATGGCCTTCTCTTTCGACGGGGTGGCTATGGCTACACCTTC
CASSHGLLFRRGGYGYTF
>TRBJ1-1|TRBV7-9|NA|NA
TGTGCCAGCAGCCGAGGGATGGCTGAAGCTTTCTTT
CASSRGMAEAFF
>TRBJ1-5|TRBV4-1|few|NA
TGCGCCAGCAGCCAAGGGTGGGGGGGCTGGAATCAGCCCCAGCATTTT
CASSQGWGGWNQPQHF
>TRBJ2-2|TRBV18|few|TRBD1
TGTGCCAGCTCACCATCGGGACAGGGTGGCACCGGGGAGCTGTTTTTT
CASSPSGQGGTGELFF
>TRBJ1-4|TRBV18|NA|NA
TGTGCCAGCTCACCACCGGAGAGCTTTAATGAAAAACTGTTTTTT
CASSPPESFNEKLFF
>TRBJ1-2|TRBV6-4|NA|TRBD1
TGTGCCAGCGAGACAGGGGTAGACTATGGCTACACCTTC
CASETGVDYGYTF
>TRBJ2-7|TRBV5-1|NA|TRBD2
TGCGCCAGCAGCTTGTCCGAACTAGCGGGAGCCTACGAGCAGTACTTC
CASSLSELAGAYEQYF
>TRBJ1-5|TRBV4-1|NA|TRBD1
TGCGCCAGCAGCCAGAGACCAGGGACAGGAAACAATCAGCCCCAGCATTTT
CASSQRPGTGNNQPQHF
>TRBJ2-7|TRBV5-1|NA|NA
TGCGCCAGCAGGTTAGCGGAGACCGAGCAGTACTTC
CASRLAETEQYF
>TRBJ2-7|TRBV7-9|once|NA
TGTGCCTATGGCGGGACCGGTTACGAGCAGTACTTC
CAYGGTGYEQYF
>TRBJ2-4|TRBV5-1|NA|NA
TGCGCCAGCAGCCCCGGTACCATGGGGGCAAACATTCAGTACTTC
CASSPGTMGANIQYF
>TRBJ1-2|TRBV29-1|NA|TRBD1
TGCAGCGTTGCTAAGAGGACAGGGGGCGACTATGGCTACACCTTC
CSVAKRTGGDYGYTF
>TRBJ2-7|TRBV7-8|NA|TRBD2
TGTGCCAGCAGCTTCGGGGGGACCGAGCAGTACTTC
CASSFGGTEQYF
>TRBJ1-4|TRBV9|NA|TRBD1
TGTGCCAGCAGCGTAGGGAGACAGGGTAATGAAAAACTGTTTTTT
CASSVGRQGNEKLFF
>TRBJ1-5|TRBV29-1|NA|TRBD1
TGCAGCGTTGTGACAGGGGGCGATCAGCCCCAGCATTTT
CSVVTGGDQPQHF
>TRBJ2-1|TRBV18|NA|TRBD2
TGTGCCAGCTCACCTTACGGCTCTAGCGGGAGCTCCTACAATGAGCAGTTCTTC
CASSPYGSSGSSYNEQFF
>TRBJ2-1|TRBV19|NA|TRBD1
TGTGCCAGTAGGAAGACAGGGAGAGGGACAAATGAGCAGTTCTTC
CASRKTGRGTNEQFF
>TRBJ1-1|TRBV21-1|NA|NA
TGTGCCAGCAGCCCCCGGACAGGGGTTGCTGAAGCTTTCTTT
CASSPRTGVAEAFF
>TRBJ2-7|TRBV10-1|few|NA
TGCGCCAGCCCCCAGGCACTCTATTCCTACGAGCAGTACTTC
CASPQALYSYEQYF
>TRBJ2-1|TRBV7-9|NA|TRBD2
TGTGCCAGCAGCTCGGGGACTAGCGGGAGTATATTCAATGAGCAGTTCTTC
CASSSGTSGSIFNEQFF
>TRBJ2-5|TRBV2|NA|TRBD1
TGTGCCAGCAGGGGGACAGGGGAGGAGACCCAGTACTTC
CASRGTGEETQYF
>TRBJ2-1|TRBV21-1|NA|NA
TGTGCCAGCAGCAAAAAGGGCACACAGGGGGCGTGGGGGCAGGCCTACAATGAGCAGTTCTTC
CASSKKGTQGAWGQAYNEQFF
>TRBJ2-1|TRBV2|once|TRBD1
TGTGCCAGCTCCCCGGGTGGGACAGGGCTCAATGAGCAGTTCTTC
CASSPGGTGLNEQFF
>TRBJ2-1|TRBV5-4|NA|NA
TGTGCCAGCAGCTTGGCCGGCAGGGGCAACTACAATGAGCAGTTCTTC
CASSLAGRGNYNEQFF
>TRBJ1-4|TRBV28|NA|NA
TGTGCCAGCAGTTTAATCGGGGGGGGGCGACGTCCTATACCGAAAACGGTGTTTTTT
CASSLIGGGRRPIPKTVFF